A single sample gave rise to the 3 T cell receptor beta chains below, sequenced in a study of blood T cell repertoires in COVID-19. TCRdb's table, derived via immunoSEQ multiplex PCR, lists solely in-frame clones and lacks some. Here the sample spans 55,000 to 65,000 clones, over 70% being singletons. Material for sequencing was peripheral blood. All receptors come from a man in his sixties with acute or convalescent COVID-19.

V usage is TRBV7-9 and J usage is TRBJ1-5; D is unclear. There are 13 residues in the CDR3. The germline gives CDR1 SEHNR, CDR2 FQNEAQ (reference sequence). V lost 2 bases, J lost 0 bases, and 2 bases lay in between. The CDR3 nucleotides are TGTGCCAGCAGCTTACATAGCAATCAGCCCCAGCATTTT. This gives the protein CASSLHSNQPQHF.

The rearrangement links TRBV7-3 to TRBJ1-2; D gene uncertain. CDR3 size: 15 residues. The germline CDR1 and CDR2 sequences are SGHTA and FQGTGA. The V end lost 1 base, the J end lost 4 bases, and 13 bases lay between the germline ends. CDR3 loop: CASSLNGGLGYGYTF. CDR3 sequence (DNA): TGTGCCAGCAGCTTAAACGGAGGTCTGGGCTATGGCTACACCTTC.

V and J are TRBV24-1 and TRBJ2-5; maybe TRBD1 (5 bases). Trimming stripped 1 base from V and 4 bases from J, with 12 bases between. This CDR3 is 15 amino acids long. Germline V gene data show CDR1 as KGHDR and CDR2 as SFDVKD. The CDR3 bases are TGTGCCACCAGTGATTTACGGCAGGGTGTAGAGACCCAGTACTTC. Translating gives CATSDLRQGVETQYF.